Listed below are T cell receptor beta chains from one sample, sequenced in a study of T cell responses to AZD1222 COVID-19 vaccine. This table comes from immunoSEQ multiplex PCR, and its TCRdb copy is limited to in-frame clones, with some not included. The data hold 150,000 or so clones, with around 90% observed a single time. The source material was peripheral blood, sampled 28 days after the second AZD1222 dose. The receptors were sampled from an adult who received the AZD1222 COVID-19 vaccine. The CDR3 runs from the conserved cysteine through the conserved F or W. D genes are given only for firm matches. Clone sizes are given selectively: once, few, many, or a class where the clone is expanded.

D gene	J gene	clone size	V gene	CDR3 DNA	CDR3 protein
-	TRBJ2-1	-	TRBV4-3	TGCGCCAGCAGCCAAGATTTCGGAGCCTTTGGGAATGAGCAGTTCTTC	CASSQDFGAFGNEQFF
TRBD1	TRBJ1-2	-	TRBV12-3/TRBV12-4	TGTGCCAGCAACCGGGACAGTTCGTCTGGCTACACCTTC	CASNRDSSSGYTF
-	TRBJ1-6	-	TRBV30	TGTGCCTCGGGGAGCTCCTATAATTCACCCCTCCACTTT	CASGSSYNSPLHF
-	TRBJ1-2	-	TRBV9	TGTGCCAGCAGCGTAGTTGGGGGTAACGGCTACACCTTC	CASSVVGGNGYTF
TRBD1	TRBJ1-5	-	TRBV10-3	TGTGCCATCAGAGAAACAGGGGGCGGCCAGCCCCAGCATTTT	CAIRETGGGQPQHF
-	TRBJ1-2	few	TRBV6-1	TGTGCCAGCAGTGACCCCCCCCTCCAAGGCTACACCTTC	CASSDPPLQGYTF
-	TRBJ1-1	-	TRBV6-5	TGTGCCAGCAGTTACCTTCAGGGCACTGAAGCTTTCTTT	CASSYLQGTEAFF
-	TRBJ1-1	-	TRBV5-1	TGCGCCAGCAGCTTCAAGGGCCAGAACACTGAAGCTTTCTTT	CASSFKGQNTEAFF
TRBD2	TRBJ2-1	-	TRBV2	TGTGCCAGCATCTTAGCGGGGGGGAGCGATGAGCAGTTCTTC	CASILAGGSDEQFF
-	TRBJ1-2	-	TRBV19	TGTGCCAGTAAGAACAGGGCCTATGGCTACACCTTC	CASKNRAYGYTF
-	TRBJ2-3	-	TRBV2	TGTGCCAGCAGTGACACGGAGGGCCAGATCAGTCCGCAGTATTTT	CASSDTEGQISPQYF
TRBD2	TRBJ2-7	-	TRBV3-1/TRBV3-2	TGTGCCAGCAGCCAAGATGTAACTAGCGGGAGGGCCGTGAACTTC	CASSQDVTSGRAVNF
TRBD2	TRBJ2-2	-	TRBV2	TGTGCCAGCAGTGAAGCACCACTAGCGGGGGGCACCGGGGAGCTGTTTTTT	CASSEAPLAGGTGELFF
-	TRBJ1-2	-	TRBV30	TGTGCCTGGGATCGTAGGGGCTATAATGGCTACACCTTC	CAWDRRGYNGYTF
-	TRBJ1-3	-	TRBV5-6	TGTGCCAGCAGCTTGGGACAGCTCTCTGGAAACACCATATATTTT	CASSLGQLSGNTIYF
-	TRBJ2-1	-	TRBV9	TGTGCCAGCAGCGTACGGGGCTACCCCTCCTACAATGAGCAGTTCTTC	CASSVRGYPSYNEQFF
-	TRBJ1-4	-	TRBV6-5	TGTGCCAGCTATGCCCCGGGGGGCGAAAAACTGTTTTTT	CASYAPGGEKLFF
-	TRBJ1-2	few	TRBV6-6	TGTGCCAGCAGTTACGGGCAAGGGGGAGGGGGCTACACCTTC	CASSYGQGGGGYTF
-	TRBJ1-2	-	TRBV5-1	TGCGCCAGCCGCCTTGCGTCTTACTATGGCTACACCTTC	CASRLASYYGYTF
TRBD2	TRBJ2-3	once	TRBV6-1	TGTGCCAGCAGTGAGGGCCTAAATGGACTAGCGGGAGTAGATACGCAGTATTTT	CASSEGLNGLAGVDTQYF
-	TRBJ1-2	-	TRBV7-9	TGTGCCAGCAGCTTAGTACTCTATGGCTACACCTTC	CASSLVLYGYTF
-	TRBJ2-6	-	TRBV11-2	TGTGCCAGCAGCCCCGGGTCTCTTTGGAACCACTCTGGGGCCAACGTCCTGACTTTC	CASSPGSLWNHSGANVLTF
-	TRBJ2-7	-	TRBV11-3	TGTGCCAGCAGCTTATCACGGACTGCCAGCCACGAGCAGTACTTC	CASSLSRTASHEQYF
TRBD2	TRBJ2-7	few	TRBV11-1	TGTGCCAGCAGCTCCGAGCTAGCGGGAGTGGGGGAGCAGTACTTC	CASSSELAGVGEQYF
-	TRBJ2-1	-	TRBV7-6	TGTGCCAGCAGCTTATCGTTTAACAATGAGCAGTTCTTC	CASSLSFNNEQFF
TRBD2	TRBJ2-2	-	TRBV19	TGTGCCAGCAAGCCCGCGGAGCGGGAGTGGTTGGCCGGGGAGCTGTTTTTT	CASKPAEREWLAGELFF
TRBD1	TRBJ1-1	-	TRBV7-3	TGTGCCAGCAGCCTGGGACAGGGGAACACTGAAGCTTTCTTT	CASSLGQGNTEAFF
TRBD2	TRBJ2-1	-	TRBV24-1	TGTGCCACCAGTGATGCACTAGCGGGAGGGCGGAATGAGCAGTTCTTC	CATSDALAGGRNEQFF
-	TRBJ2-3	-	TRBV18	TGTGCCAGCTCCCCTACACGAAGCACAGATACGCAGTATTTT	CASSPTRSTDTQYF
-	TRBJ1-2	-	TRBV5-1	TGCGCCAGCAGCTTGGGAGGGGCCCTGGGGGTAGCTAACTATGGCTACACCTTC	CASSLGGALGVANYGYTF
-	TRBJ2-7	few	TRBV11-3	TGTGCCAGCAGCTTCTATCTAGCCACCTACGAGCAGTACTTC	CASSFYLATYEQYF
-	TRBJ1-3	-	TRBV9	TGTGCCAGCAGCCCCCATACCGACTCTGGAAACACCATATATTTT	CASSPHTDSGNTIYF
TRBD1	TRBJ2-2	-	TRBV14	TGTGCCAGCAGCCAAGACCAGGGGGCAGTGGGCACCGGGGAGCTGTTTTTT	CASSQDQGAVGTGELFF
-	TRBJ2-1	once	TRBV4-1	TGCGCCAGCAGCCAAGAGACGGGAGTATATGGCAATGAGCAGTTCTTC	CASSQETGVYGNEQFF
-	TRBJ1-2	-	TRBV7-9	TGTGCCAGCAGCTTAGTTTCTGTTGGCTACACCTTC	CASSLVSVGYTF
-	TRBJ2-3	-	TRBV5-1	TGCGCCAGCAGCCGTTCGGGGCCAGATACGCAGTATTTT	CASSRSGPDTQYF
-	TRBJ2-7	-	TRBV10-1	TGCGCCATCCGGGGAGACACGAAGTACTTC	CAIRGDTKYF
-	TRBJ2-5	-	TRBV7-2	TGTGCCAGCACCCCGGACCGGTGGGAGACCCAGTACTTC	CASTPDRWETQYF
-	TRBJ1-1	-	TRBV5-1	TGCGCCAGCCGCAGATCTACCGGGAGCACTGAAGCTTTCTTT	CASRRSTGSTEAFF
TRBD2	TRBJ2-2	-	TRBV3-1/TRBV3-2	TGTGCCAGCAGCACCCGACTAGCGGGAGTGGCCGGGGAGCTGTTTTTT	CASSTRLAGVAGELFF
-	TRBJ2-5	-	TRBV11-2	TGTGCCAGCAGCTGGGGGGTCGTGGGGCAAGAGACCCAGTACTTC	CASSWGVVGQETQYF
-	TRBJ2-5	-	TRBV29-1	TGCAGCGTTACCGGGGCCACTGTCGAGACCCAGTACTTC	CSVTGATVETQYF
-	TRBJ2-2	-	TRBV12-3/TRBV12-4	TGTGCCAGCAGGCTGACGGGGGAGCTGTTTTTT	CASRLTGELFF
-	TRBJ1-5	once	TRBV5-1	TGCGCCAGCAGCTTAAGTTTCGATCAGCCCCAGCATTTT	CASSLSFDQPQHF
-	TRBJ2-1	once	TRBV13	TGTGCCAGCAGCTTTATAGGGGTCCAGACTCGGCTCTACAATGAGCAGTTCTTC	CASSFIGVQTRLYNEQFF
TRBD1	TRBJ2-7	once	TRBV19	TGTGCCAGTAGTATGGTGTGGGACAGGGGATACGAGCAGTACTTC	CASSMVWDRGYEQYF
-	TRBJ1-1	-	TRBV25-1	TGTGCCAGCAGTGATGGGGGGGCTCTGAACACTGAAGCTTTCTTT	CASSDGGALNTEAFF
-	TRBJ1-5	-	TRBV30	TGTGCCTGGGGGGGCGGACAGCCCCAGCATTTT	CAWGGGQPQHF
-	TRBJ2-3	-	TRBV18	TGTGCCAGCTCACCTCCGACAGACGGGGATACGCAGTATTTT	CASSPPTDGDTQYF
-	TRBJ2-7	-	TRBV11-3	TGTGCCAGCAGCTTAGATTGGGAGAAACCCTACGAGCAGTACTTC	CASSLDWEKPYEQYF
TRBD1	TRBJ2-6	-	TRBV6-5	TGTGCCAGCTTTACAGGGGCTGGGGCCAACGTCCTGACTTTC	CASFTGAGANVLTF
TRBD1	TRBJ2-2	-	TRBV5-1	TGCGCCAGCAGCTTGAACGCAGGGGGCGCCGGCGGGGAGCTGTTTTTT	CASSLNAGGAGGELFF
-	TRBJ1-1	-	TRBV18	TGTGCCAGCTCACCAGAAGGGCAGTTCATGAACACTGAAGCTTTCTTT	CASSPEGQFMNTEAFF